A selection of T cell receptor beta chains follows, all from one sample in a study of immune cell composition in non-small cell lung cancer. TCRdb's copy holds only in-frame clones and misses some; the assay was immunoSEQ multiplex PCR. Of 3,000 to 3,500 clones in the sample, approximately 79% were seen once. The sample consisted of lung tumor tissue. Every receptor here comes from a human donor with non-small cell lung cancer. Each CDR3 is given with its conserved first and last residue. The D gene is left open where the match is weak. Only some rows state a clone size, as once, few, many or a class for expanded clones.

clone size	V gene	D gene	J gene	CDR3 DNA	CDR3 protein
-	TRBV7-9	TRBD2	TRBJ2-3	TGTGCCAGCGACACTAGCGTAGCTGGCACAGATACGCAGTATTTT	CASDTSVAGTDTQYF
few	TRBV4-1	TRBD1	TRBJ2-1	TGCGCCAGCAGCCGCCTGACAGGGGGCGATTACAATGAGCAGTTCTTC	CASSRLTGGDYNEQFF
-	TRBV7-8	-	TRBJ2-2	TGTGCCAGCAGCTCCGGGGGACGGTTAAACACCGGGGAGCTGTTTTTT	CASSSGGRLNTGELFF
-	TRBV9	-	TRBJ2-7	TGTGCCAGCAGCGCGGGTAGCGGAGTCTACGAGCAGTACTTC	CASSAGSGVYEQYF
few	TRBV4-1	-	TRBJ1-2	TGCGCCAGCAGCCAATATGAGTCATATGGCTACACCTTC	CASSQYESYGYTF
-	TRBV7-2	-	TRBJ1-2	TGTGCCAGCAGCTTAGCGCGAGAGGGAAGGACCTTC	CASSLAREGRTF
-	TRBV7-2	TRBD1	TRBJ2-3	TGTGCCAGCAGCGCCAAGACAGGGGTCAATACGCAGTATTTT	CASSAKTGVNTQYF
-	TRBV5-5	-	TRBJ2-1	TGTGCCAGCAGCCTTAGGGTAGTCGGGGGTAGCTCCTACAATGAGCAGTTCTTC	CASSLRVVGGSSYNEQFF
-	TRBV19	-	TRBJ2-5	TGTGCCAGTAGTATAGGTCCAGGGGTGGGTTTAGGGACCCAGTACTTC	CASSIGPGVGLGTQYF
-	TRBV19	TRBD1	TRBJ1-1	TGTGCCAGTAGTGTCAGGGGGCGGGTGAACACTGAAGCTTTCTTT	CASSVRGRVNTEAFF
-	TRBV6-1	TRBD2	TRBJ2-1	TGTGCCAGCAAAAGCGGGGGATCATACAATGAGCAGTTCTTC	CASKSGGSYNEQFF
once	TRBV6-5	TRBD2	TRBJ2-1	TGTGCCAGCAGTTACAACCTAGCGGGGGGGCCTAATGAGCAGTTCTTC	CASSYNLAGGPNEQFF
-	TRBV6-6	-	TRBJ1-1	TGTGCCAGCAGGTCGGCGGGTGCTGAAGCTTTCTTT	CASRSAGAEAFF
once	TRBV7-3	TRBD2	TRBJ2-5	TGTGCCAGCAGCCGGGGGGGACTGGGGGAGACCCAGTACTTC	CASSRGGLGETQYF
few	TRBV14	-	TRBJ1-2	TGTGCCAGCAGCGGCCTGTACCTCTATGGCTACACCTTC	CASSGLYLYGYTF
-	TRBV7-2	-	TRBJ2-7	TGTGCCAGCAGCTTGGGTCCGACCCGGGACGAGCAGTACTTC	CASSLGPTRDEQYF
-	TRBV5-1	TRBD1	TRBJ1-4	TGCGCCAGCAGCTTGGTTAACAGGGGGAGCGAAAAACTGTTTTTT	CASSLVNRGSEKLFF
once	TRBV4-2	TRBD1	TRBJ2-7	TGTGCCAGCAGCCAAGCGGGACAGGGGGCGGGTGAGCAGTACTTC	CASSQAGQGAGEQYF
-	TRBV7-2	-	TRBJ2-1	TGTGCCAGCAGCCCCTTCAGGGGAAATGGGAATGAGCAGTTCTTC	CASSPFRGNGNEQFF
few	TRBV7-3	TRBD1	TRBJ1-2	TGTGCCAGCAGCCTAAATCCGGGACAGGACTCTGGCTACACCTTC	CASSLNPGQDSGYTF
few	TRBV7-3	-	TRBJ2-1	TGTGCCAGCAGCTTCGACAGTTACAATGAGCAGTTCTTC	CASSFDSYNEQFF
-	TRBV2	-	TRBJ1-1	TGTGCCAGCAATCCCCAATTGGCAGGCTACACTGAAGCTTTCTTT	CASNPQLAGYTEAFF
-	TRBV2	-	TRBJ2-7	TGTGCCAGCAGTTCCCCCGCAGCAGGGGGCGGGGGTTTTTCGGGTGAGCAGTACTTC	CASSSPAAGGGGFSGEQYF
-	TRBV11-2	-	TRBJ1-2	TGTGCCAGCAGCTTTGGCGGCAACTATGGCTACACCTTC	CASSFGGNYGYTF
-	TRBV4-1	TRBD2	TRBJ2-5	TGCGCCAGCAGCCCCCGACTAGCGGGGGACCCGCGTCGGACCCAGTACTTC	CASSPRLAGDPRRTQYF
-	TRBV5-4	TRBD1	TRBJ2-5	TGTGCCAGCAGCTCGGGACAGGGACAAGAGACCCAGTACTTC	CASSSGQGQETQYF
-	TRBV11-1	-	TRBJ2-7	TGTGCCAGCAGCGGGCAGGGAGGGGGCTACGAGCAGTACTTC	CASSGQGGGYEQYF
once	TRBV27	TRBD1	TRBJ1-6	TGTGCCAGCAGCCCGTGGACAGGGGTAGGGAATTCACCCCTCCACTTT	CASSPWTGVGNSPLHF
-	TRBV4-1	TRBD2	TRBJ2-3	TGCGCCAGCAGCCAAAACCTACTAGCGGGGAGCACAGATACGCAGTATTTT	CASSQNLLAGSTDTQYF
-	TRBV4-1	-	TRBJ2-2	TGCGCCAGTCAGGGGATAGGCACCGGGGAGCTGTTTTTT	CASQGIGTGELFF
few	TRBV27	-	TRBJ2-7	TGTGCCAGCAGTTTCGGACAGACCTACGAGCAGTACTTC	CASSFGQTYEQYF
-	TRBV7-8	-	TRBJ2-6	TGTGCCAGCAGTTTCACAGGAAACTCTGGGGCCAACGTCCTGACTTTC	CASSFTGNSGANVLTF
-	TRBV7-2	TRBD1	TRBJ1-2	TGTGCCAGCAGCTTAGAGACAGGGGTTCGGGGAGGCTACACCTTC	CASSLETGVRGGYTF
once	TRBV5-4	-	TRBJ2-7	TGTGCCAGCAGCTTGGCCACCGGTCCCTACGAGCAGTACTTC	CASSLATGPYEQYF
-	TRBV28	-	TRBJ1-2	TGTGCCAGCAGATTACAGGGCTGGGGCTACACCTTC	CASRLQGWGYTF
-	TRBV4-2	-	TRBJ2-7	TGTGCCAGCAGCTTGGAGGAGGGCTACGAGCAGTACTTC	CASSLEEGYEQYF
few	TRBV29-1	-	TRBJ1-6	TGCAGCGCTTCCCAGCGGTTGGATTCACCCCTCCACTTT	CSASQRLDSPLHF
few	TRBV7-6	-	TRBJ1-1	TGTGCCAGCAGCTTATTTGCAGGGGAGGGCACTGAAGCTTTCTTT	CASSLFAGEGTEAFF
once	TRBV5-1	-	TRBJ2-5	TGCGCCAGCAGCTTGGGGGGCACCTTCATTCAAGAGACCCAGTACTTC	CASSLGGTFIQETQYF
-	TRBV27	-	TRBJ2-1	TGTGCCAGCAGTTTAGCTCCAGGTTCGAGTAGGGAGCAGTTCTTC	CASSLAPGSSREQFF
-	TRBV5-1	TRBD2	TRBJ2-3	TGCGCCAGCAGCCCGGGACTAGCGGGGCTTAGCACAGATACGCAGTATTTT	CASSPGLAGLSTDTQYF
-	TRBV10-1	-	TRBJ2-3	TGCGCCAGCAGTGAGTTCGAGCGGGTAGGGGATACGCAGTATTTT	CASSEFERVGDTQYF
-	TRBV7-2	-	TRBJ2-2	TGTGCCAGCAGCTTATACCGGGGGATAAACACCGGGGAGCTGTTTTTT	CASSLYRGINTGELFF
-	TRBV5-4	-	TRBJ1-4	TGTGCCAGCAGCTTGGCCGGGGGGGGAAATGAAAAACTGTTTTTT	CASSLAGGGNEKLFF
-	TRBV18	TRBD1	TRBJ2-7	TGTGCCAGCTCTCGGGGGGACAGGGTTGGCGAGCAGTACTTC	CASSRGDRVGEQYF
-	TRBV7-2	-	TRBJ1-2	TGTGCCAGCAGCTCTGGGCCCTTTAACTATGGCTACACCTTC	CASSSGPFNYGYTF
-	TRBV10-3	-	TRBJ2-7	TGTGCCATCAGTGAGGTAGGGCTCGGGGGACAGTCCTACGAGCAGTACTTC	CAISEVGLGGQSYEQYF
few	TRBV11-2	TRBD1	TRBJ1-2	TGTGCCAGCAGCTTAAGCAGGGGGGACGGCTACACCTTC	CASSLSRGDGYTF
-	TRBV6-5	-	TRBJ2-7	TGTGCCAGCAGTTACTCGTATACAGGCCTCTACGAGCAGTACTTC	CASSYSYTGLYEQYF
few	TRBV9	-	TRBJ2-1	TGTGCCAGCAGCCCCCAAACAGGGGGGGACAATGAGCAGTTCTTC	CASSPQTGGDNEQFF
-	TRBV25-1	-	TRBJ2-1	TGTGCCAGCAGTTTATCAGGGGGGTACAATGAGCAGTTCTTC	CASSLSGGYNEQFF
medium-sized	TRBV7-2	-	TRBJ2-5	TGTGCCAGCAGCTTAACGCAGGGGACAGAGACCCAGTACTTC	CASSLTQGTETQYF